The rows below give T cell receptor beta chains drawn from one sample of a study of early T cells in non-severe SARS-CoV-2 infection. From the 5' RACE reads, TCRdb called clonotypes with MiXCR, one entry per CDR3 protein. The data contain about 80,000 distinct CDR3 sequences, less than 15% of them seen just once; the ten biggest clones take up less than 20%. Sample: whole blood, taken at baseline. The receptor set was obtained from an adult who was a healthcare worker with PCR-confirmed SARS-CoV-2 infection or an uninfected control (not recorded which). The donor label of this sample is uncertain. CDR3s include the opening cysteine and the closing phenylalanine or tryptophan. D genes are given only for firm matches. Part of the rows lack a size; the others show once, few, many or a class for expanded clones.

v_call: TRBV27; d_call: .; clone_size: many; j_call: TRBJ2-1; cdr3_aa: CASSLSRGLDEQFF; cdr3_nt: TGTGCCAGCAGTTTATCCCGAGGGCTCGATGAGCAGTTCTTC
v_call: TRBV20-1; d_call: .; clone_size: few; j_call: TRBJ2-3; cdr3_aa: CSARGFFTDTQYF; cdr3_nt: TGCAGTGCCCGGGGGTTTTTCACAGATACGCAGTATTTT
v_call: TRBV20-1; d_call: TRBD1; clone_size: few; j_call: TRBJ2-7; cdr3_aa: CSAQQGISYEQYF; cdr3_nt: TGCAGTGCTCAACAGGGGATCTCCTACGAGCAGTACTTC
v_call: TRBV3-1; d_call: TRBD2; clone_size: .; j_call: TRBJ2-1; cdr3_aa: CASSQSPVASGGYNEQFF; cdr3_nt: TGTGCCAGCAGCCAAAGTCCCGTCGCTAGCGGGGGGTACAATGAGCAGTTCTTC
v_call: TRBV12-5; d_call: TRBD1; clone_size: few; j_call: TRBJ1-4; cdr3_aa: CASGLYRTGNEKLFF; cdr3_nt: TGTGCTAGTGGTTTGTATAGGACAGGGAATGAAAAACTGTTTTTT
v_call: TRBV4-1; d_call: .; clone_size: .; j_call: TRBJ1-1; cdr3_aa: CASSQYAGSTEAFF; cdr3_nt: TGCGCCAGCAGCCAATACGCTGGCAGCACTGAAGCTTTCTTT
v_call: TRBV12-3/TRBV12-4; d_call: TRBD2; clone_size: many; j_call: TRBJ2-7; cdr3_aa: CASSSGGTYEQYF; cdr3_nt: TGTGCCAGCAGTTCGGGGGGGACCTACGAGCAGTACTTC
v_call: TRBV13; d_call: .; clone_size: .; j_call: TRBJ2-1; cdr3_aa: CASSARGSSYNEQFF; cdr3_nt: TGTGCCAGCAGCGCCCGGGGAAGCTCCTACAATGAGCAGTTCTTC
v_call: TRBV28; d_call: .; clone_size: few; j_call: TRBJ2-7; cdr3_aa: CASTRGAYEQYF; cdr3_nt: TGTGCCAGCACCCGTGGGGCCTACGAGCAGTACTTC
v_call: TRBV25-1; d_call: .; clone_size: few; j_call: TRBJ1-1; cdr3_aa: CASSEPGRNTEAFF; cdr3_nt: TGTGCCAGCAGTGAACCGGGCCGTAACACTGAAGCTTTCTTT
v_call: TRBV11-2; d_call: TRBD2; clone_size: few; j_call: TRBJ2-5; cdr3_aa: CASSLAGGAGETQYF; cdr3_nt: TGTGCCAGCAGCTTGGCGGGGGGGGCCGGAGAGACCCAGTACTTC
v_call: TRBV20-1; d_call: .; clone_size: few; j_call: TRBJ2-7; cdr3_aa: CSARPFRGRKGNEQYF; cdr3_nt: TGCAGTGCTAGACCTTTTCGAGGGAGGAAAGGCAACGAGCAGTACTTC
v_call: TRBV6-5; d_call: .; clone_size: .; j_call: TRBJ1-2; cdr3_aa: CASSVTGLGGYTF; cdr3_nt: TGTGCCAGCAGTGTCACAGGGTTAGGCGGCTACACCTTC
v_call: TRBV25-1; d_call: TRBD2; clone_size: few; j_call: TRBJ2-3; cdr3_aa: CASSRGLADTQYF; cdr3_nt: TGTGCCAGCAGCCGGGGACTAGCGGATACGCAGTATTTT
v_call: TRBV12-3/TRBV12-4; d_call: .; clone_size: .; j_call: TRBJ1-2; cdr3_aa: CASRTRTSLKNGYTF; cdr3_nt: TGTGCCAGCAGGACACGGACATCTCTTAAGAACGGCTACACCTTC
v_call: TRBV5-1; d_call: .; clone_size: many; j_call: TRBJ2-7; cdr3_aa: CASSLQTASSYEQYF; cdr3_nt: TGCGCCAGCAGCTTGCAGACAGCCAGCTCCTACGAGCAGTACTTC
v_call: TRBV6-6; d_call: TRBD2; clone_size: many; j_call: TRBJ2-7; cdr3_aa: CASSPRGPGDPLAAF; cdr3_nt: TGTGCCAGCAGTCCTAGGGGCCCTGGGGATCCCCTAGCGGCGTTC
v_call: TRBV15; d_call: .; clone_size: .; j_call: TRBJ2-5; cdr3_aa: CATSRAQPQETQYF; cdr3_nt: TGTGCCACCAGCAGAGCACAGCCCCAAGAGACCCAGTACTTC
v_call: TRBV20-1; d_call: .; clone_size: once; j_call: TRBJ2-2; cdr3_aa: CSASTFGRRGELFF; cdr3_nt: TGCAGTGCTAGTACTTTTGGGCGGCGAGGGGAGCTGTTTTTT
v_call: TRBV2; d_call: TRBD2; clone_size: .; j_call: TRBJ2-2; cdr3_aa: CASRVGLANTGELFF; cdr3_nt: TGTGCCAGCAGAGTAGGACTAGCGAACACCGGGGAGCTGTTTTTT
v_call: TRBV20-1; d_call: TRBD2; clone_size: many; j_call: TRBJ2-5; cdr3_aa: CSARDYYPAGEETQYF; cdr3_nt: TGCAGTGCTAGAGACTATTACCCAGCGGGGGAAGAGACCCAGTACTTC
v_call: TRBV18; d_call: .; clone_size: few; j_call: TRBJ2-1; cdr3_aa: CASSPSDAEQFF; cdr3_nt: TGTGCCAGCTCACCTTCTGACGCTGAGCAGTTCTTC
v_call: TRBV10-3; d_call: .; clone_size: many; j_call: TRBJ2-7; cdr3_aa: CAIRDIGREQYF; cdr3_nt: TGTGCCATCAGGGACATTGGGAGGGAGCAGTACTTC
v_call: TRBV6-2/TRBV6-3; d_call: TRBD2; clone_size: .; j_call: TRBJ2-4; cdr3_aa: CASSTGPGGSYFQNIQYF; cdr3_nt: TGTGCCAGCAGTACCGGACCCGGGGGGAGTTATTTTCAAAACATTCAGTACTTC
v_call: TRBV7-2; d_call: TRBD1; clone_size: few; j_call: TRBJ1-2; cdr3_aa: CASSRMSYDRVDYGYTF; cdr3_nt: TGTGCCAGCAGCCGGATGAGTTACGACAGGGTTGACTATGGCTACACCTTC
v_call: TRBV12-5; d_call: TRBD2; clone_size: many; j_call: TRBJ2-2; cdr3_aa: CASGLGGSVIGELFF; cdr3_nt: TGTGCTAGTGGTTTGGGCGGGAGCGTAATCGGGGAGCTGTTTTTT
v_call: TRBV11-2; d_call: TRBD2; clone_size: few; j_call: TRBJ2-3; cdr3_aa: CASSLGGGVTDTQYF; cdr3_nt: TGTGCCAGCAGCTTGGGCGGGGGAGTCACAGATACGCAGTATTTT
v_call: TRBV6-2/TRBV6-3; d_call: .; clone_size: .; j_call: TRBJ1-6; cdr3_aa: CASSYDARGNSPLHF; cdr3_nt: TGTGCCAGCAGTTACGACGCCAGGGGTAATTCACCCCTCCACTTT
v_call: TRBV5-1; d_call: .; clone_size: few; j_call: TRBJ1-2; cdr3_aa: CASSLGYRDGYTF; cdr3_nt: TGCGCCAGCAGCTTGGGCTACCGGGATGGCTACACCTTC
v_call: TRBV6-2/TRBV6-3; d_call: TRBD2; clone_size: .; j_call: TRBJ2-3; cdr3_aa: CASTSRSGDHTDTQYF; cdr3_nt: TGTGCCAGCACCTCAAGAAGCGGGGACCACACAGATACGCAGTATTTT
v_call: TRBV4-1; d_call: .; clone_size: .; j_call: TRBJ2-3; cdr3_aa: CASSPRQGRSTDTQYF; cdr3_nt: TGCGCCAGCAGCCCGCGTCAGGGGCGAAGCACAGATACGCAGTATTTT
v_call: TRBV4-3; d_call: TRBD2; clone_size: .; j_call: TRBJ2-3; cdr3_aa: CASSQELAGGADTQYF; cdr3_nt: TGCGCCAGCAGCCAAGAGCTAGCGGGGGGAGCAGATACGCAGTATTTT
v_call: TRBV12-3/TRBV12-4; d_call: .; clone_size: few; j_call: TRBJ2-1; cdr3_aa: CASRAYNEQFF; cdr3_nt: TGTGCCAGCCGGGCATACAATGAGCAGTTCTTC
v_call: TRBV12-3/TRBV12-4; d_call: .; clone_size: many; j_call: TRBJ2-2; cdr3_aa: CASSLRRGTGELFF; cdr3_nt: TGTGCCAGCAGTTTGAGACGGGGAACCGGGGAGCTGTTTTTT
v_call: TRBV11-3; d_call: TRBD2; clone_size: many; j_call: TRBJ2-1; cdr3_aa: CASSLDVGLAEQFF; cdr3_nt: TGTGCCAGCAGCTTAGATGTGGGACTAGCGGAGCAGTTCTTC
v_call: TRBV12-3/TRBV12-4; d_call: TRBD1; clone_size: many; j_call: TRBJ1-5; cdr3_aa: CASSFWDRPNQPQHF; cdr3_nt: TGTGCCAGCAGTTTTTGGGACAGGCCTAATCAGCCCCAGCATTTT
v_call: TRBV12-3/TRBV12-4; d_call: .; clone_size: few; j_call: TRBJ2-3; cdr3_aa: CASPPGNRAATDTQYF; cdr3_nt: TGTGCCAGCCCCCCCGGGAACAGGGCCGCCACAGATACGCAGTATTTT
v_call: TRBV7-6; d_call: .; clone_size: few; j_call: TRBJ2-3; cdr3_aa: CASSSLLTIGTDTQYF; cdr3_nt: TGTGCCAGCAGCTCGCTGCTGACTATCGGCACAGATACGCAGTATTTT
v_call: TRBV6-2/TRBV6-3; d_call: TRBD2; clone_size: .; j_call: TRBJ2-1; cdr3_aa: CASSRFLTSGRGNEQFF; cdr3_nt: TGTGCCAGCAGCCGCTTCCTGACTAGCGGGAGGGGAAATGAGCAGTTCTTC
v_call: TRBV12-3/TRBV12-4; d_call: TRBD1; clone_size: .; j_call: TRBJ2-2; cdr3_aa: CASSGTGPINTGELFF; cdr3_nt: TGTGCCAGCAGTGGGACAGGCCCTATAAACACCGGGGAGCTGTTTTTT
v_call: TRBV4-3; d_call: .; clone_size: few; j_call: TRBJ1-2; cdr3_aa: CASSRGWDGYTF; cdr3_nt: TGCGCCAGCAGTCGTGGGTGGGATGGCTACACCTTC
v_call: TRBV4-1; d_call: .; clone_size: .; j_call: TRBJ1-4; cdr3_aa: CASSQDLGWGNEKLFF; cdr3_nt: TGCGCCAGCAGCCAAGATTTGGGCTGGGGTAATGAAAAACTGTTTTTT